Presented here are 28 T cell receptor beta chains from one specimen sequenced in a study of identical twins. TCRdb independently ran MiXCR on the 5' RACE reads; one entry per CDR3 protein. This table has 1.5 million to 2 million distinct CDR3 sequences, less than 40% appearing once. The sample was cord blood. The receptor set was obtained from a newborn girl in good health.

This clonotype was counted at least ten times. The chain employs TRBV4-2 and TRBJ2-5, with 9 bases matching TRBD2. The CDR3 totals 15 residues. Germline V lookup: CDR1 LGHNA, CDR2 YNFKEQ. V shed 2 bases and J 3 bases; nucleotides not matched to a gene: 4. The CDR3 nucleotides read TGTGCCAGCAGCCAAAGGCGACTAGCGGAAGAGACCCAGTACTTC. This sequence encodes CASSQRRLAEETQYF.

There are a few counts of this clonotype. The genes are TRBV12-3 or TRBV12-4 and TRBJ1-5; D is unresolved. V was clipped by 3 bases and J by 5 bases, with 2 bases between them. The CDR3 length is 11 residues. The DNA for the CDR3 is TGTGCCAGCAGTTTTTATCAGCCCCAGCATTTT. Protein sequence: CASSFYQPQHF.

Points on this clonotype: The junction does not match germline at one end; this may be a read error. The chain couples TRBV12-5 to TRBJ1-6, with 7 positions matching TRBD1. The CDR3 is 16 residues long. Germline values: CDR1 LGHNT, CDR2 FRNRAP. CDR3 coding DNA: TGTGCTAGTGGTTTGGCAAATCCTCACAGGGGTTCACCCCCCCACTTT. Translation: CASGLANPHRGSPPHF.

As concerns this clonotype: A much larger clone lies one base from this, so it may be a read error. V gene TRBV29-1 combines with J gene TRBJ1-2; D remains ambiguous. This CDR3 has 12 residues. Germline CDR1 reads SQVTM; CDR2 reads ANQGSEA. Trimming took 4 bases from V and 5 from J, leaving 11 bases between them. Here the CDR3 DNA reads TGCAGCGTTGGCTTCAGCCGGTATGGCTACACCTTC. Protein sequence: CSVGFSRYGYTF.

The gene calls are TRBV11-2 and TRBJ2-7; TRBD2 aligns across 7 bases. The germline V gene has CDR1 SGHAT and CDR2 FQNNGV. Unmatched junction bases numbered 8, after V lost 4 bases and J lost 11 bases. The CDR3 runs 12 residues. The CDR3 is CASSSLGRGEYF. The CDR3, as DNA: TGTGCCAGCAGCTCCCTGGGGAGGGGAGAGTACTTC.

This clonotype has only a few counts. The chain couples TRBV29-1 to TRBJ2-4; 8 nucleotides match TRBD2. The DNA end lines up better with TRBJ2-7; the J call may be wrong. The CDR3 has 15 amino acids. Per the germline V gene, CDR1 is SQVTM and CDR2 is ANQGSEA. CDR3 in amino acids: CSVGPTSGVSDEQYF. CDR3 DNA: TGCAGCGTTGGCCCTACTAGCGGCGTCTCGGACGAGCAGTACTTC.

This clonotype occurred a few times. This rearrangement joins TRBV20-1 to TRBJ2-3; 7 positions agree with TRBD1. Losses at the gene ends were 5 bases for V and 3 bases for J; bases not matched to a gene: 17. CDR3 size: 17 residues. Germline CDR1 is DFQATT and CDR2 is SNEGSKA (reference sequence). CDR3 in DNA: TGCAGTGCTTGGCCAGACAGGGTTGGTATTAGGACAGATACGCAGTATTTT. Amino acids: CSAWPDRVGIRTDTQYF.

This clonotype was seen only a few times. V is TRBV15 and J is TRBJ2-7, with unresolved D. The CDR3 is 14 amino acids. Germline V gene sequence: CDR1 LNHNV, CDR2 YYDKDF (reference sequence). Trimming stripped 1 base from V and 3 bases from J, with 10 bases between. This CDR3 is CATSRVSVSYEQYF. DNA of the CDR3: TGTGCCACCAGCAGAGTCTCAGTAAGCTACGAGCAGTACTTC.

There are a few counts of this clonotype. The V and J genes are TRBV20-1 and TRBJ2-1; 13 nucleotides line up with TRBD2. Looked up from germline, CDR1 is DFQATT and CDR2 is SNEGSKA (reference sequence). The CDR3 is 15 residues long. V lost 3 bases to trimming and J lost 5 bases; unmatched junction nucleotides: 4. The CDR3 nucleotides read TGCAGTGCTAGGACTAGCGGGAGGCGGGACAATGAGCAGTTCTTC. Amino acids: CSARTSGRRDNEQFF.

This chain connects TRBV11-2 to TRBJ2-1; the match to TRBD2 covers 8 bases. The CDR3 covers 14 residues. Germline CDR1 and CDR2: SGHAT and FQNNGV. The J segment lost 6 bases and the V segment lost 5 bases, leaving 6 bases of the junction unmatched. The CDR3, as DNA: TGTGCCAGCAGCGTGGGACTAGGGGGCAATGAGCAGTTCTTC. Its protein product is CASSVGLGGNEQFF.

In this sample, this clonotype turned up many times. The rearrangement joins TRBV29-1 to TRBJ2-1, with D unclear. This CDR3 is built from 14 residues. With 4 bases removed from V and 8 bases from J, the gap between germline ends came to 18 bases. Germline CDR1 reads SQVTM; CDR2 reads ANQGSEA. CDR3 sequence (DNA): TGCAGCGTTGGGACCGTCAAGGGATCGGATGAGCAGTTCTTC. It is translated as CSVGTVKGSDEQFF.

V usage is TRBV20-1 and J usage is TRBJ2-3; no clear D gene. The V end was cut by 1 base, the J end by 4 bases, with 9 bases between. Germline CDR1 reads DFQATT; CDR2 reads SNEGSKA (reference sequence). The CDR3 has 13 residues. The CDR3: CSARVDGADTQYF. The CDR3 DNA follows: TGCAGTGCTAGAGTAGACGGCGCAGATACGCAGTATTTT.

CDR3 sequence reads: CASRPAGLSYNEQFF. As DNA, the CDR3 is TGTGCCAGCAGACCTGCGGGACTCTCCTACAATGAGCAGTTCTTC. The chain uses TRBV12-3 or TRBV12-4 and TRBJ2-1, with D maybe TRBD2 (6 bases). The CDR3 runs 15 residues. Between the trimmed V and J ends, which lost 6 bases and 0 bases, there was a span of 12 bases.

The chain employs TRBV24-1 and TRBJ2-1; 9 bases agree with TRBD1. The germline CDR1 and CDR2 sequences are KGHDR and SFDVKD. Unmatched junction bases numbered 11, after V lost 4 bases and J lost 8 bases. The CDR3 contains 16 residues. In DNA, the CDR3 is TGTGCCACCAGTGACAGCGGGACAGGGAGGAGGGATGAGCAGTTCTTC. Residues: CATSDSGTGRRDEQFF.

This clonotype was seen ten or more times. The chain uses TRBV29-1 and TRBJ2-1; 9 nucleotides align to TRBD2. The junction had 7 bases not matched to a gene; V was cut back by 0 bases and J by 4 bases. The CDR3 has 16 amino acids. Germline assignment: CDR1 SQVTM and CDR2 ANQGSEA. The CDR3 sequence: CSVEDLASGAYNEQFF. DNA for the CDR3: TGCAGCGTTGAAGATCTAGCTAGCGGGGCTTACAATGAGCAGTTCTTC.

This clonotype has just a few counts. The V and J genes are TRBV6-1 and TRBJ2-1; D might be TRBD2 (6 bases). Germline lookup yields CDR1 MNHNS and CDR2 SASEGT. The V and J ends lost 7 bases and 2 bases respectively, with 18 bases between them. There are 16 residues in the CDR3. The CDR3 sequence is CASIRDGAGTYNEQFF. Here the CDR3 DNA reads TGTGCCAGCATAAGGGACGGGGCGGGGACCTACAATGAGCAGTTCTTC.

The chain couples TRBV7-2 to TRBJ2-7; possibly TRBD1 for D (6 bases). Looked up from germline, CDR1 is SGHTA and CDR2 is FQGNSA. The CDR3 loop spans 15 amino acids. Trimming took 3 bases from V and 0 from J, leaving 12 bases between them. CDR3 bases: TGTGCCAGCAGCTTCGGACAGCTGAGCTCCTACGAGCAGTACTTC. Translation gives CASSFGQLSSYEQYF.

V is TRBV18 and J is TRBJ2-5; the D gene is possibly TRBD2 (6 bases). With 3 bases removed from V and 11 bases from J, the gap between germline ends came to 22 bases. The CDR3 consists of 15 residues. Germline CDR1 and CDR2: KGHSH and LQKENI. This CDR3 is CASSPPTRVPTKQYF. The CDR3 nucleotides are TGTGCCAGCTCACCGCCGACTAGAGTTCCCACGAAGCAGTACTTC.

The CDR3 DNA follows: TGTGCCAGCAGTTTATATGGCGGGAGCCCCTACGAGCAGTACTTC. Translated, it gives CASSLYGGSPYEQYF. The genes are TRBV12-3 or TRBV12-4 and TRBJ2-7; TRBD2 matches at 7 bases. This CDR3 is 15 amino acids long. Germline trimming cut 2 bases from V and 2 bases from J; bases unmatched to any gene: 6.

The V call is TRBV12-3 or TRBV12-4, the J call TRBJ2-1, with D tentatively TRBD1 (6 bases). Near its end, the DNA agrees better with TRBJ2-7, so the J call may be wrong. The CDR3 is 16 residues long. CDR3 amino acids: CASSTMGAPYYNEQYF. Written as DNA, the CDR3 is TGTGCCAGCAGTACTATGGGGGCTCCTTACTACAATGAGCAGTACTTC.

The chain employs TRBV20-1 and TRBJ2-1, with TRBD2 as a possible D gene (6 bases). This CDR3 contains 12 residues. Germline CDR1 DFQATT, CDR2 SNEGSKA (reference sequence). In nucleotides, the CDR3 is TGCACCAGCCTCGACCGGGGGAATGAGCAGTTCTTC. Amino acids: CTSLDRGNEQFF.

In regard to this clonotype: This may stem from a read error, because a much larger clone lies one nucleotide away. This chain connects TRBV14 to TRBJ2-1; the D is unclear. Germline CDR1 reads SGHDN; CDR2 reads FVKESK. V lost 4 bases to trimming and J lost 7 bases, with 20 bases between them. CDR3 length: 16 residues. CDR3: CASSPLRTALRNEQFF. CDR3 nucleotides: TGTGCCAGCAGCCCGTTAAGGACCGCACTACGGAATGAGCAGTTCTTC.

The chain employs TRBV27 and TRBJ2-5, with D perhaps matching TRBD1 or TRBD2 (5 bases each). The germline gives CDR1 MNHEY, CDR2 SMNVEV (reference sequence). This CDR3 contains 13 residues. With 1 base removed from V and 5 bases from J, the gap between germline ends came to 8 bases. The CDR3 here is CASSLYWGETQYF. In DNA, the CDR3 is TGTGCCAGCAGTTTATACTGGGGGGAGACCCAGTACTTC.

This chain links TRBV27 with TRBJ2-1; TRBD2 aligns across 15 bases. Germline V lookup: CDR1 MNHEY, CDR2 SMNVEV (reference sequence). The CDR3 has 17 amino acids. J gave up 1 base and V 7 bases, and 5 bases lay outside the gene matches. In DNA, the CDR3 is TGTGCCAGCAAAGGACTAGCGGGGGGGCGGTCCTACAATGAGCAGTTCTTC. Translating gives CASKGLAGGRSYNEQFF.

The chain uses TRBV5-1 and TRBJ2-7; 8 positions agree with TRBD1. This CDR3 region has 15 residues. The ends lost 4 bases at V and 6 bases at J; junction bases unmatched: 12. CDR1 and CDR2 (germline): SGHRS, YFSETQ. DNA for the CDR3: TGCGCCAGCAGCATATTTAAGACAGGGGTCCGCGAGCAGTACTTC. This sequence encodes CASSIFKTGVREQYF.

In its sample, this clonotype was seen a few times. The chain has TRBV20-1 and TRBJ2-7; 10 nucleotides agree with TRBD2. The J call is uncertain, as TRBJ2-5 better fits the DNA end. This CDR3 has 14 amino acids. Germline CDR1 DFQATT, CDR2 SNEGSKA (reference sequence). The CDR3 loop is CSARGISGRETQYF. CDR3 nucleotides: TGCAGTGCTAGAGGAATTAGCGGGAGGGAGACCCAGTACTTC.

This clonotype was seen a few times. This chain links TRBV9 with TRBJ2-3; no definite D call. Germline-derived CDR1 and CDR2 are SGDLS and YYNGEE. The V end was cut by 0 bases, the J end by 3 bases, with 14 bases between. There are 16 residues in the CDR3. The CDR3 spells CASSVEPSRRTDTQYF. The CDR3 nucleotides read TGTGCCAGCAGCGTAGAACCATCTAGGAGAACAGATACGCAGTATTTT. Looking up the rest from reference TRBV9 and TRBJ2-3 gives the full variable domain: DSGVTQTPKHLITATGQRVTLRCSPRSGDLSVYWYQQSLDQGLQFLIQYYNGEERAKGNILERFSAQQFPDLHSELNLSSLELGDSALYFCASSVEPSRRTDTQYFGPGTRLTVL.

The V call is TRBV12-3 or TRBV12-4, the J call TRBJ2-7; TRBD1 matches 9 bases. After removal of 4 bases from V and 10 bases from J, the junction contained 8 bases not matched to a gene. The CDR3 runs 13 residues. CDR3 in amino acids: CASSYPGTGPQYF. As DNA, the CDR3 is TGTGCCAGCAGTTACCCCGGGACAGGGCCACAGTACTTC.